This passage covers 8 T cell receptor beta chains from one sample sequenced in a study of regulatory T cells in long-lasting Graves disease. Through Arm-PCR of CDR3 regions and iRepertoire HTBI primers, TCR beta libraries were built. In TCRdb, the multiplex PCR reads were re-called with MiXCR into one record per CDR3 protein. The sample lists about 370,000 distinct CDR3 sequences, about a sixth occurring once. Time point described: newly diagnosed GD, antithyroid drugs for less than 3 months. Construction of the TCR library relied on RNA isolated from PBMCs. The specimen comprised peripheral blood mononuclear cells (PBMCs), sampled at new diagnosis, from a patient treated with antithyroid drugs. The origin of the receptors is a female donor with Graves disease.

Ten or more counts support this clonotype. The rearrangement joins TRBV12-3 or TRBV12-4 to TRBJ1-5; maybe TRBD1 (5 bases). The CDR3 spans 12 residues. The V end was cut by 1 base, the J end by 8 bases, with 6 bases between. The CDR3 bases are TGTGCCAGCAGTTTAGTGGGGGAGCCCCAGCATTTT. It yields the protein CASSLVGEPQHF.

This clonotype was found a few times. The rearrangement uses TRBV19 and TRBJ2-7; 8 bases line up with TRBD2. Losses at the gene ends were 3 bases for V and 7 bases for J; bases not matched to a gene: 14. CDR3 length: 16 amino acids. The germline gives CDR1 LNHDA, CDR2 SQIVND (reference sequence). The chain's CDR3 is CASSIWAGGPGGEQYF. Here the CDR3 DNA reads TGTGCCAGTAGTATTTGGGCGGGAGGACCTGGCGGGGAGCAGTACTTC.

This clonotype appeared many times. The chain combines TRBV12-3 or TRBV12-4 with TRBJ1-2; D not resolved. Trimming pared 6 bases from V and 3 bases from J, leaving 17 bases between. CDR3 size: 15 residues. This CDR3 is CASSPGRDIDYGYTF. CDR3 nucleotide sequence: TGTGCCAGCAGCCCAGGAAGAGACATCGACTATGGCTACACCTTC.

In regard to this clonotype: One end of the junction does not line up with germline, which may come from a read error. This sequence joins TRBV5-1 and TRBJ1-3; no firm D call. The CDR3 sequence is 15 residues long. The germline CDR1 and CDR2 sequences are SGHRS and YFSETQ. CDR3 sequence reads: CASSSETGSIETPYF. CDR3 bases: TGTGCCAGCAGTTCCGAGACGGGATCTATCGAAACACCATATTTT.

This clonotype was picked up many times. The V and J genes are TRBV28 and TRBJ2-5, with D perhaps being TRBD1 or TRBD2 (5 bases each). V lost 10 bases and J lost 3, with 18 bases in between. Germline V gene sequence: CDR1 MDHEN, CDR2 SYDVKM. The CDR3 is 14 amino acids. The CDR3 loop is CATYQRGEKETQYF. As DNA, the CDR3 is TGTGCCACCTATCAGAGAGGGGAGAAAGAGACCCAGTACTTC.

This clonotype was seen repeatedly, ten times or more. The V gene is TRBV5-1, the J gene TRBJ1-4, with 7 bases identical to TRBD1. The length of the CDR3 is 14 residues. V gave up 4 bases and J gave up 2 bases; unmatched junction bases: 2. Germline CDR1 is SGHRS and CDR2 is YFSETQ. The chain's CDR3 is CASSLQGTNEKLFF. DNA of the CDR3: TGCGCCAGCAGCCTACAGGGGACTAATGAAAAACTGTTTTTT.

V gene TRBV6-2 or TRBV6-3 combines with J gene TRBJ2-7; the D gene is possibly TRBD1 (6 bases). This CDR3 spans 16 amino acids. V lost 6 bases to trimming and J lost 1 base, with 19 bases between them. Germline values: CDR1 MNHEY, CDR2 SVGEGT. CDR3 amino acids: CASSTPGTPKSYEQYF. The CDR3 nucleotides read TGTGCCAGCAGCACACCCGGGACACCAAAATCCTACGAGCAGTACTTC.

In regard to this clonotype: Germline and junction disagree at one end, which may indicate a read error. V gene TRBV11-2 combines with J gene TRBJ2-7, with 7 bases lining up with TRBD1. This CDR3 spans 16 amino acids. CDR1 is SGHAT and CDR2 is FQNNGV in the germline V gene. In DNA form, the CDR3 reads TGCGCCAGCAGCCCGACCGCAGGGGGAAGCTCCTACGAGCAGTACTTC. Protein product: CASSPTAGGSSYEQYF.